This passage covers 5 T cell receptor beta chains from one sample sequenced in a study of CD8+ T cells in alopecia areata. Extracted RNA was reverse transcribed, and the resulting cDNA served as sequencing template. Data came from immunoSEQ multiplex PCR; TCRdb stores just in-frame clones and leaves some out. Altogether some 99,000 clones are present, around 44% being singletons, with the ten largest covering 0.79%. Sample: CD4+ T cells sorted from blood. All receptors derive from a human donor with alopecia areata.

This chain joins TRBV29-1 and TRBJ2-7, with D possibly TRBD2 on 5 matching bases. The germline V gene has CDR1 SQVTM and CDR2 ANQGSEA. The CDR3 is 12 residues long. The V end was cut by 4 bases, the J end by 2 bases, with 9 bases between. The CDR3 bases are TGCAGCGTTGCTGGGAGCCCCTACGAGCAGTACTTC. Amino acid sequence: CSVAGSPYEQYF.

This clone was recorded a few times. CDR3 DNA sequence: TGCAGCGCCGCTAGGATGGGCACAGATACGCAGTATTTT. It encodes CSAARMGTDTQYF. The gene calls are TRBV29-1 and TRBJ2-3; no clear D gene. From germline, CDR1 is SQVTM and CDR2 ANQGSEA. The CDR3 extends over 13 amino acids. V was cut by 7 bases and J by 1 base, with 12 bases left in between.

V and J are TRBV2 and TRBJ2-5; a possible D gene is TRBD2 (6 bases). V was clipped by 8 bases and J by 0 bases, with 7 bases between them. CDR1 is SNHLY, CDR2 FYNNEI, per germline. There are 12 residues in the CDR3. The CDR3 DNA follows: TGTGCCAGCTGCGGGGACCAAGAGACCCAGTACTTC. Translated, it gives CASCGDQETQYF.

V usage is TRBV30 and J usage is TRBJ2-2; D unresolved. The CDR3 has 16 residues. V was trimmed by 0 bases and J by 8 bases, leaving 19 bases between them. Germline V gene data show CDR1 as GTSNPN and CDR2 as SVGIG (reference sequence). The CDR3 coding sequence is TGTGCCTGGAGTGTAGGGTTGGGCACGCTGGGGGGGGAGCTGTTTTTT. Translating it yields CAWSVGLGTLGGELFF.

The gene calls are TRBV7-2 and TRBJ2-3; D might be TRBD1 (6 bases). CDR3 length: 14 residues. V was clipped by 5 bases and J by 6 bases, with 15 bases between them. Germline V CDR1 and CDR2: SGHTA, FQGNSA. The CDR3: CASSTRTVKDTQYF. DNA for the CDR3: TGTGCCAGCAGCACGCGGACAGTCAAGGATACGCAGTATTTT.